The entry below describes one T cell receptor (beta chain). Its antigen is undetermined. The PCR employed 60 Vbeta primers together with 13 Jbeta primers. Using immunoSEQ multiplex PCR, the repertoire was profiled, and TCRdb retains in-frame clones only, with some absent. Found here are some 72,000 clones; the top ten clones hold 4.6%. This sample stems from a study of cytomegalovirus exposure and HLA in healthy donors. Findings and caveats of the study: V- and J-gene trimming in TCR beta was tied to a missense DCLRE1C variant by an analysis performed later. Researchers reported from a later analysis that most CMV-associated TCR beta chains appeared HLA-restricted. Among TCR beta chains of equal frequency, HLA-associated ones were more clonally expanded in a later analysis.

Germline values: CDR1 MNHEY, CDR2 SVGAGI. The CDR3 runs to 12 residues. This TCR was sampled from a man aged 30 to 45 in good health and CMV-seronegative. The rearrangement joins TRBV6-5 to TRBJ1-2, with D uncertain. Source material: PBMCs. The CDR3 nucleotides read TGTGTCACAGTGGGCGTCCTCTATGGCTACACCTTC. This sequence encodes CVTVGVLYGYTF.